The rows below give T cell receptor beta chains drawn from one sample of a study of blood T cell repertoires in COVID-19. Generated by immunoSEQ multiplex PCR, the TCRdb table keeps only in-frame clones and is missing some. Altogether roughly 170,000 clones are present, 87% being singletons, with the ten largest covering about 0.96%. The sequenced sample was peripheral blood. The receptor set was obtained from a young woman who had recovered from COVID-19. Each CDR3 is given with its conserved first and last residue. D genes are given only for firm matches. For some rows the clone size is stated as once, few or many, or as a class when expanded; others skip it.

>.|TRBD1|TRBV6-5|TRBJ1-2
TGTGCCAGCACCCCGGGACAGGAAAGTGTTGGCTACACCTTC
CASTPGQESVGYTF
>.|TRBD2|TRBV7-3|TRBJ2-2
TGTGCCAGCAGCCTTACTAGCGGAAGCACCGGGGAGCTGTTTTTT
CASSLTSGSTGELFF
>.|.|TRBV6-2/TRBV6-3|TRBJ2-2
TGTGCCAGCAGCTACTTTGATAGAGGGAGCGGGGAGCTGTTTTTT
CASSYFDRGSGELFF
>.|TRBD1|TRBV5-1|TRBJ2-1
TGCGCCACCAAATCCGGGACAGCCAACAATGAGCAGTTCTTC
CATKSGTANNEQFF
>.|TRBD1|TRBV10-3|TRBJ2-3
TGTGCCATCAGTGAGGGGGGGACAGGGGGACTCACAGATACGCAGTATTTT
CAISEGGTGGLTDTQYF
>.|.|TRBV7-3|TRBJ1-4
TGTGCCAGCAGCTGGGGCCCGAATGAAAAACTGTTTTTT
CASSWGPNEKLFF
>.|TRBD2|TRBV18|TRBJ2-1
TGTGCCAGCTCACAGGGACTAGCGGGAGTCTCTGAGCAGTTCTTC
CASSQGLAGVSEQFF
>.|TRBD1|TRBV6-6|TRBJ1-5
TGTGCCAGCAGTGGGGACAGGGGCCATCAGCCCCAGCATTTT
CASSGDRGHQPQHF
>.|.|TRBV10-1|TRBJ2-1
TGCGCCAGCAGTGAGATGCTAGCGGGACAGGATGAGCAGTTCTTC
CASSEMLAGQDEQFF
>.|TRBD1|TRBV5-6|TRBJ1-1
TGTGCCAGCAGCTCGACAGGGGTGAACACTGAAGCTTTCTTT
CASSSTGVNTEAFF
>.|TRBD1|TRBV29-1|TRBJ2-3
TGCAGCGAGAAGGAAACAGGGGGCAGGGCAGATACGCAGTATTTT
CSEKETGGRADTQYF
>.|.|TRBV28|TRBJ1-2
TGTGCCAGCAGTAAGTCCCAGGGAAACTATGGCTACACCTTC
CASSKSQGNYGYTF
>.|.|TRBV3-1/TRBV3-2|TRBJ2-1
TGTGCCAGCAGCCAAGGGCAGGGTAATAATGAGCAGTTCTTC
CASSQGQGNNEQFF
>.|.|TRBV19|TRBJ2-1
TGTGCCAGTAGTATCCGCCTTTTTGTGGGCGCATTGGGCAATGAGCAGTTCTTC
CASSIRLFVGALGNEQFF
>.|.|TRBV18|TRBJ2-4
TGTGCCAGCTCACCACGGACATCGATGGGGATGAAAAACATTCAGTACTTC
CASSPRTSMGMKNIQYF
>.|.|TRBV19|TRBJ1-5
TGTGCCAGTAGTATAGCAGGTGTGGCCCAGCATTTT
CASSIAGVAQHF
>.|.|TRBV5-5|TRBJ1-4
TGTGCCAGCAGAAGGGGCCAGTTCACAGGTGAAAAACTGTTTTTT
CASRRGQFTGEKLFF
>.|.|TRBV29-1|TRBJ2-3
TGCAGCGTTGCAACGCGGGGTACGCAGTATTTT
CSVATRGTQYF
>.|TRBD2|TRBV3-1/TRBV3-2|TRBJ2-5
TGTGCCAGCAGTCTCAGAGCGGGGCCAAAAGAGACCCAGTACTTC
CASSLRAGPKETQYF
>.|TRBD1|TRBV6-6|TRBJ1-2
TGTGCCAGCAGCCCGACAGGGGTTGCCTATGGCTACACCTTC
CASSPTGVAYGYTF
>once|TRBD2|TRBV19|TRBJ2-1
TGTGCCAGTAGTATTGCTGGTAGCGGGCCAAGCTCCTACAATGAGCAGTTCTTC
CASSIAGSGPSSYNEQFF
>.|.|TRBV11-2|TRBJ2-2
TGTGCCAGCAGCTTAGGGCTGAGGAGGGGGCTGAACACCGGGGAGCTGTTTTTT
CASSLGLRRGLNTGELFF
>.|TRBD1|TRBV5-1|TRBJ1-4
TGCGCCAGCAGAGACGGAGGGGGCGTAAATGAAAAACTGTTTTTT
CASRDGGGVNEKLFF
>.|TRBD1|TRBV27|TRBJ1-2
TGTGCCAGCAGACGTGGGACAGGGGGAAGGAATTACTATGGCTACACCTTC
CASRRGTGGRNYYGYTF
>once|TRBD2|TRBV4-3|TRBJ2-3
TGCGCCAGCAGCCAAGAGATGCGGGGGGGCTGGGTAGATACGCAGTATTTT
CASSQEMRGGWVDTQYF
>.|.|TRBV13|TRBJ1-1
TGTGCCAGCAGCTCCCCGGTGATGTGGAACACTGAAGCTTTCTTT
CASSSPVMWNTEAFF
>.|TRBD2|TRBV4-1|TRBJ2-3
TGCGCCAGCAGCCGGGGAGGTAGCGGGGGGCCTAGCACAGATACGCAGTATTTT
CASSRGGSGGPSTDTQYF
>once|.|TRBV5-1|TRBJ2-5
TGCGCCAGCAGCTTGGGGGGGACAAAAGAGACCCAGTACTTC
CASSLGGTKETQYF
>.|TRBD1|TRBV15|TRBJ1-3
TGTGCCACCAGCAGTGAGCGTCAGGGGGCGAGGCCATATTTT
CATSSERQGARPYF
>.|.|TRBV7-8|TRBJ1-2
TGTGCCAGCAGCTTAAGGACAGCCTATGGCTACACCTTC
CASSLRTAYGYTF
>.|.|TRBV19|TRBJ2-1
TGTGCCACCAGAGAGCGGGCCCTCAATGAGCAGTTCTTC
CATRERALNEQFF
>.|.|TRBV9|TRBJ1-6
TGTGCCAGCAGCGTAGATGGCTCGGGTTCACCCCTCCACTTT
CASSVDGSGSPLHF
>few|TRBD1|TRBV6-2/TRBV6-3|TRBJ2-1
TGTGCCAGCAGTCCAACAGGGGGAGTGGACGAGCAGTTCTTC
CASSPTGGVDEQFF
>.|TRBD2|TRBV10-3|TRBJ2-5
TGTGCCATCAGTGACTACAGCGGGGCCAATCAAGAGACCCAGTACTTC
CAISDYSGANQETQYF
>once|.|TRBV19|TRBJ1-6
TGTGCCAGTAGTACCCGGGACAAATATAATTCACCCCTCCACTTT
CASSTRDKYNSPLHF
>.|.|TRBV27|TRBJ1-5
TGTGCCAGCAGTCTAGGAGGGTTACATCAGCCCCAGCATTTT
CASSLGGLHQPQHF
>.|.|TRBV10-2|TRBJ2-7
TGCGCCAGCAGTGACCTAACGGGGTGGGGGAGGCTCTCCTACGAGCAGTACTTC
CASSDLTGWGRLSYEQYF
>.|.|TRBV2|TRBJ2-3
TGTGCCAGCAGTGAAAGATTCGGAGGTGTAGATACGCAGTATTTT
CASSERFGGVDTQYF
>.|.|TRBV2|TRBJ2-3
TGTGCCAGCCAAATTGGGCGGGGCGGTGCTAGCACAGATACGCAGTATTTT
CASQIGRGGASTDTQYF
>.|.|TRBV19|TRBJ2-3
TGTGCCAGTAGTATCCATGGACAGATCAATACGCAGTATTTT
CASSIHGQINTQYF
>.|.|TRBV18|TRBJ1-3
TGTGCCAGCTCACCAGGCAACTCTGGAAACACCATATATTTT
CASSPGNSGNTIYF
>.|TRBD1|TRBV2|TRBJ1-1
TGTGCCAGCCACGAAAGACTCAAGACGGACAGGGGGAAAAACACTGAAGCTTTCTTT
CASHERLKTDRGKNTEAFF
>.|TRBD1|TRBV18|TRBJ1-5
TGTGCCAGCTCACCACGACAGGGGGTAGGGGATCAGCCCCAGCATTTT
CASSPRQGVGDQPQHF
>few|.|TRBV9|TRBJ1-4
TGTGCCAGCGGAACAGGGACTAATGAAAAACTGTTTTTT
CASGTGTNEKLFF
>once|.|TRBV6-4|TRBJ2-2
TGTGCCAGCAGTACCGGGACAACGAACACCGGGGAGCTGTTTTTT
CASSTGTTNTGELFF
>.|.|TRBV7-2|TRBJ1-6
TGTGCCAGCAGCCCAGGGTTTTCACCCCTCCACTTT
CASSPGFSPLHF
>.|.|TRBV18|TRBJ1-4
TGTGCCAGCTCACCGGCAGGTTTTGATGAAAAACTGTTTTTT
CASSPAGFDEKLFF
>few|TRBD1|TRBV5-4|TRBJ1-6
TGTGCCAGCAGCCTAGGACAGGGGGTAGATTCACCCCTCCACTTT
CASSLGQGVDSPLHF